This T cell receptor (beta chain) was documented in a study of cytomegalovirus exposure and HLA in healthy donors. Sequencing used immunoSEQ multiplex PCR; TCRdb keeps in-frame clones, though not all of them. The data contain over 150,000 clones, 86% of them singletons. Comments on this clone: What it binds is not known.

General study findings and limits: The classifier was said to identify cytomegalovirus status with high specificity and sensitivity. Most TCR sequences showed up rarely, but some public TCRs showed up in many donors.

V lost 4 bases and J lost 5; bases outside the gene matches: 8. The CDR3 runs 15 residues. Germline assignment: CDR1 SGHVS and CDR2 FQNEAQ. Sequenced material: PBMCs. The TCR originated in a man aged 18 to 29 in good health and CMV-seropositive. The chain employs TRBV7-8 and TRBJ2-5; 9 bases match TRBD2. CDR3 protein: CASSSIAGDSETQYF. CDR3 nucleotide sequence: TGTGCCAGCAGCTCGATAGCGGGGGATTCGGAGACCCAGTACTTC.